This T cell receptor (beta chain) was captured by sequencing in a study of blood T cell repertoires in COVID-19 (TCRdb year 2020). Broadly, across the study: Collaborator samples came from the United States, Italy and Spain and covered acute and convalescent phases of COVID-19. The material from the prospective study consisted of cDNA or gDNA derived from T cells, B-cell-depleted T cells, or PBMCs. The dataset comprised deeply sampled blood TCRbeta repertoires from subjects exposed to, actively infected with, or recovered from COVID-19. The repertoires were made available in a free public database intended to serve as a resource for research on the immune response to SARS-CoV-2. Samples were obtained from the ongoing ImmuneRACE study (first 160 participants) and from some 1,300 subjects provided by 6 global collaborators. The sample metadata nearly always contained a de-identified subject ID, COVID-19 status, age in years and sex. Where available, HLA class I and class II types were obtained from metadata supplied by the sample provider rather than from assay-based typing.

On this clone itself: It has no known antigen specificity. No base quality values were provided; no much bigger clone lies one nucleotide off.

General conclusions and limits of the study: The quantity of clinical and demographic metadata differed by source and by participant and was supplied without curation.

Whole blood was collected in K2EDTA tubes by collaborating institutions according to the institutions' own protocols. For TCRbeta analysis, collaborators shipped samples in one of three forms: frozen whole blood, isolated PBMCs, or DNA extracted from either of those sample types. The CDR3 contains 15 residues, cysteine and phenylalanine counted. The sequence is cut down to CDR3 DNA, 45 bases in frame from base 1. Based on the germline V gene, the CDR1 and CDR2 sequences are SGHTA and FQGNSA. Ends trimmed: V by 5 bases, J by 2 bases; bases unmatched to a gene: 6. The immunoSEQ Assay, a bias-controlled multiplex PCR, was used to amplify TCRbeta CDR3 regions from genomic DNA. The study's processing was this. The number of nucleated cells in each sample was estimated from the amplification of reference gene primers within the assay. To quantify the absolute abundance of each unique TCRbeta CDR3 rearrangement, sequence reads were collapsed and filtered. For each sample, productive Simpson clonality was calculated as the square root of Simpson's diversity index across productive rearrangements. TCRdb carries this immuneACCESS record with in-frame sequences only. Its versions omit some clonotypes, under half of them owing to an unresolved V gene in the studies checked, with the rest unexplained. V, J and clone size are those of that table, while D and trimming were read from the DNA. The sample table contains about half a million clones; only one count was recorded for roughly 88% of them. Roughly 3.1% of the sample rests with the top ten.

Sequencing was performed on peripheral blood. The V and J segments used are TRBV7-2 and TRBJ2-4; 7 bases in the middle match TRBD1. The origin of this receptor is a human donor in a cohort sampled during active COVID-19. The bases are TGTGCCAGCAGCCCTCAGACAGGGACCAAAAACATTCAGTACTTC. This codes for CASSPQTGTKNIQYF.